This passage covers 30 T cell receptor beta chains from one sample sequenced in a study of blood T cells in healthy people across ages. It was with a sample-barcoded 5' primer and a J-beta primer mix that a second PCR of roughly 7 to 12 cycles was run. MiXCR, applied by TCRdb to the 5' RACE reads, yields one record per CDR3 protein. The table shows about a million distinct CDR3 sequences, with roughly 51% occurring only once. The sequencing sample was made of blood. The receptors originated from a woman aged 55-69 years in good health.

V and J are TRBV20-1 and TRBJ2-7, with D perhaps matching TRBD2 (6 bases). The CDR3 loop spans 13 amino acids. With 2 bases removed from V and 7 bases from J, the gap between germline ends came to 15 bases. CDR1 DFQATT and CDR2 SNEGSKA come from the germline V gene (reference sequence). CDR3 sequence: CSARTRGGKEQYF. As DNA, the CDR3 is TGCAGTGCTAGAACCCGGGGAGGTAAAGAGCAGTACTTC.

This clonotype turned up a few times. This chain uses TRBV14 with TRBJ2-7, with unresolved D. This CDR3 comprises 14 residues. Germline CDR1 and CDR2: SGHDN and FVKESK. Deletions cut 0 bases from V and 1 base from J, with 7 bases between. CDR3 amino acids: CASSQDLQSYEQYF. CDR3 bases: TGTGCCAGCAGCCAAGATCTTCAGTCCTACGAGCAGTACTTC.

The CDR3 DNA is TGTGCCAGCTCAGCAGGACTGAATAATGAGCAGTTCTTC. It yields the protein CASSAGLNNEQFF. This chain joins TRBV18 and TRBJ2-1, with D perhaps TRBD2 (5 bases). The CDR3 runs 13 residues. The V end lost 5 bases, the J end lost 7 bases, and 12 bases lay between the germline ends. Per the germline V gene, CDR1 is KGHSH and CDR2 is LQKENI. Full variable domain (missing parts from reference TRBV18 and TRBJ2-1): NAGVMQNPRHLVRRRGQEARLRCSPMKGHSHVYWYRQLPEEGLKFMVYLQKENIIDESGMPKERFSAEFPKEGPSILRIQQVVRGDSAAYFCASSAGLNNEQFFGPGTRLTVL.

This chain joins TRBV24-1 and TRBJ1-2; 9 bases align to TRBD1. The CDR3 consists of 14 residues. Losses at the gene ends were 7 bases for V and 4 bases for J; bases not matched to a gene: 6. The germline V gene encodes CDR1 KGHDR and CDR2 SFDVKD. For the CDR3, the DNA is TGTGCCACCAGAAGTACAGGGGGCGGCTATGGCTACACCTTC. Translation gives CATRSTGGGYGYTF.

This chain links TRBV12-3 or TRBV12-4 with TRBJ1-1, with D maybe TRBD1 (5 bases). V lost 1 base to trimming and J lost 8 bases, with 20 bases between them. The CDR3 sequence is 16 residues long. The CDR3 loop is CASSLENLRGLSEAFF. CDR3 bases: TGTGCCAGCAGTTTAGAGAATTTACGGGGACTATCCGAAGCTTTCTTT.

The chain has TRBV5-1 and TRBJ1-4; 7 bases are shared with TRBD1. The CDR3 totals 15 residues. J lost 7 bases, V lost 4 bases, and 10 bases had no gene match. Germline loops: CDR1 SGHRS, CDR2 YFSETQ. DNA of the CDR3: TGCGCCAGCAGCCCTGTGACAGGGAGGTTTGAAAAACTGTTTTTT. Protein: CASSPVTGRFEKLFF.

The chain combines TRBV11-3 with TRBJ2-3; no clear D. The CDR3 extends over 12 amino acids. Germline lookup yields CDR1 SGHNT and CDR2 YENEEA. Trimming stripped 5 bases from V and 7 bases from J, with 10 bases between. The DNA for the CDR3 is TGTGCCAGCAGCCTGTGGGCGAATACGCAGTATTTT. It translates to CASSLWANTQYF.

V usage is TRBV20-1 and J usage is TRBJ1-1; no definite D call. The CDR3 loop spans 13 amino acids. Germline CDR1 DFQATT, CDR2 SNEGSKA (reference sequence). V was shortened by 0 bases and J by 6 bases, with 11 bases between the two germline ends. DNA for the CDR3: TGCAGTGCTAGAGATGCGGGGATGGCTGAAGCTTTCTTT. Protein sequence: CSARDAGMAEAFF.

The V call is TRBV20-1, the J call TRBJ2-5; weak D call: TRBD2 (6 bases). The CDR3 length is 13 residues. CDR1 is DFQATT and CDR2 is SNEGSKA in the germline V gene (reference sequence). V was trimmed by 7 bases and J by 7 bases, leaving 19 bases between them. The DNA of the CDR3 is TGCAGTGTTAGTCGCGGGGATGGGGGGACCCAGTACTTC. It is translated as CSVSRGDGGTQYF.

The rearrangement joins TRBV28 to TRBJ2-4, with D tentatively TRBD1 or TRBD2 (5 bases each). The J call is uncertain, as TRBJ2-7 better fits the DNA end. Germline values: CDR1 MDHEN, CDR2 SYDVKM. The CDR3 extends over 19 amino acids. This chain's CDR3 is CASSLLPLRGAVRPYEQYF. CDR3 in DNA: TGTGCCAGCAGTTTACTACCCTTAAGAGGGGCAGTAAGGCCCTACGAGCAGTACTTC.

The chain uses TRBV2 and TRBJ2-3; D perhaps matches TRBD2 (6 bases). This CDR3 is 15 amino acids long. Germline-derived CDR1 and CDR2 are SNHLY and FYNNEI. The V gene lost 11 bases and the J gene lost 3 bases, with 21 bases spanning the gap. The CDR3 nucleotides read TGTGCCTCCAGGTGGGCGGGAAGTTTAACAGATACGCAGTATTTT. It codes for CASRWAGSLTDTQYF.

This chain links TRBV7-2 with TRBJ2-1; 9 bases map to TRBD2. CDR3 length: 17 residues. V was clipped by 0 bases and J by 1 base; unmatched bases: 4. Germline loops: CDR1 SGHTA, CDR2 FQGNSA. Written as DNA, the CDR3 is TGTGCCAGCAGCTTAGCTGCTAGCGGGATTTCCTACAATGAGCAGTTCTTC. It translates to CASSLAASGISYNEQFF.

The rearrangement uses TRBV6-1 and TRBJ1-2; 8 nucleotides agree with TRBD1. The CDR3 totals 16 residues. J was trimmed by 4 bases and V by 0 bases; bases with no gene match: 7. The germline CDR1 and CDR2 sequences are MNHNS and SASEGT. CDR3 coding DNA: TGTGCCAGCAGTGAAGCTGGGGCAGGGGGCATCTATGGCTACACCTTC. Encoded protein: CASSEAGAGGIYGYTF.

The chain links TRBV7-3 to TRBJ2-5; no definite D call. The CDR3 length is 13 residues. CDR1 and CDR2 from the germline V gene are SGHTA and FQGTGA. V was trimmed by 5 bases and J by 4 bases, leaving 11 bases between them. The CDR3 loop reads CASSNGLRETQYF. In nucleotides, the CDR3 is TGTGCCAGCAGCAACGGGCTCCGAGAGACCCAGTACTTC.

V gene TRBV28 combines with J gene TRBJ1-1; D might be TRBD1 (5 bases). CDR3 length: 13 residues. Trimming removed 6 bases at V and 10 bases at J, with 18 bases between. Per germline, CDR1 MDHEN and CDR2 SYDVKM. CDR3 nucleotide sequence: TGTGCCAGCAGCCTGAGCGGTGGGGGGAGAGCTTTCTTT. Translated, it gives CASSLSGGGRAFF. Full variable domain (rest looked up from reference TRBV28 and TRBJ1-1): DVKVTQSSRYLVKRTGEKVFLECVQDMDHENMFWYRQDPGLGLRLIYFSYDVKMKEKGDIPEGYSVSREKKERFSLILESASTNQTSMYLCASSLSGGGRAFFGQGTRLTVV.

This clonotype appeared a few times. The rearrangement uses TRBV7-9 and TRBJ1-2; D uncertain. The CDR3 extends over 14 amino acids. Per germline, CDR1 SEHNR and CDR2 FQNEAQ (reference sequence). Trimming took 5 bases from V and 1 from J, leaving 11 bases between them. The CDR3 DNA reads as TGTGCCAGCAGCCACGACACGGTTAACTATGGCTACACCTTC. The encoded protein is CASSHDTVNYGYTF.

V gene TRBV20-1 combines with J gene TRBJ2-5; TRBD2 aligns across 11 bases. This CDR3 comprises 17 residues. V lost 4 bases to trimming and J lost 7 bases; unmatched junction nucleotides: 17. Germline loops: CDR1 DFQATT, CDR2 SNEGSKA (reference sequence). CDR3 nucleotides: TGCAGTGCTACCGACTGGGAACTAGCGGGAGATGTGGGGACCCAGTACTTC. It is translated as CSATDWELAGDVGTQYF.

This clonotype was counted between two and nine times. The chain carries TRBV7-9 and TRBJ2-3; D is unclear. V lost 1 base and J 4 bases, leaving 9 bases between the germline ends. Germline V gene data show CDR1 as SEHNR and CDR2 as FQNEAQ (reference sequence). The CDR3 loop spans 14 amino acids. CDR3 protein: CASSLDTSADTQYF. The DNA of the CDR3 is TGTGCCAGCAGCTTAGATACAAGCGCAGATACGCAGTATTTT.

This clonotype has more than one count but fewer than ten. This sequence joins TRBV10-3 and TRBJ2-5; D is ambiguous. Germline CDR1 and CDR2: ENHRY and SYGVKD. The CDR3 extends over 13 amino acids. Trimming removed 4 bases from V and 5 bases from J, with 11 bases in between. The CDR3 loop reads CAISVLGSETQYF. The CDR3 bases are TGTGCCATCAGTGTACTGGGCAGTGAGACCCAGTACTTC.

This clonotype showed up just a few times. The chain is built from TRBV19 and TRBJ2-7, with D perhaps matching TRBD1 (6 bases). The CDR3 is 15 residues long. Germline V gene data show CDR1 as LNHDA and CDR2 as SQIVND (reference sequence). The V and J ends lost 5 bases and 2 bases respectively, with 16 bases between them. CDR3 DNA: TGTGCCAGTAGTTGGATGGACAGCACAGCCTACGAGCAGTACTTC. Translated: CASSWMDSTAYEQYF.

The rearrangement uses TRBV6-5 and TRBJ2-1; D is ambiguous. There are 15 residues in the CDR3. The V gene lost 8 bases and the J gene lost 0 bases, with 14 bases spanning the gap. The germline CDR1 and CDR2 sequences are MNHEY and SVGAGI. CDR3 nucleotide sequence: TGTGCCAGCCGTCCCGGGCGGAGCTCCTACAATGAGCAGTTCTTC. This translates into CASRPGRSSYNEQFF.

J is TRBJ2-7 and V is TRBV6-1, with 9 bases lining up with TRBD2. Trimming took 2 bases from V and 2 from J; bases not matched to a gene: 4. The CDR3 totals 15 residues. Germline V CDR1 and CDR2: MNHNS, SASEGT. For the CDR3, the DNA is TGTGCCAGCAGTGAAAAGGCGGGAGGGGCCTACGAGCAGTACTTC. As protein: CASSEKAGGAYEQYF.

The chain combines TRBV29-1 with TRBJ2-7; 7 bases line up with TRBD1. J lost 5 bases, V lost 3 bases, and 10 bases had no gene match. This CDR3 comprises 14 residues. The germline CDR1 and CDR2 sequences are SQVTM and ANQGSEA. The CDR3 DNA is TGCAGCGTTGATCCCGGTCGACAGGGTGACGAGCAGTACTTC. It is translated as CSVDPGRQGDEQYF.

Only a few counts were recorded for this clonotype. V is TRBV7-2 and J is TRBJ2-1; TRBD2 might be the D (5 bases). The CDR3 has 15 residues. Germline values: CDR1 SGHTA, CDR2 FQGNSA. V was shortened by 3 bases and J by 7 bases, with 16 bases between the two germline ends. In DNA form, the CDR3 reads TGTGCCAGCAGCTTGAGAGGGCCCTCTGGAAATGAGCAGTTCTTC. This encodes CASSLRGPSGNEQFF.

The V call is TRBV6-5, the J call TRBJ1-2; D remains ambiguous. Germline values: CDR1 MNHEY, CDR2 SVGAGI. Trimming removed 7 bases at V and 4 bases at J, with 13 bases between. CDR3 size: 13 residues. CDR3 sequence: CASNDGSSYGYTF. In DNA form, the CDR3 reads TGTGCCAGCAACGACGGGTCAAGCTATGGCTACACCTTC.

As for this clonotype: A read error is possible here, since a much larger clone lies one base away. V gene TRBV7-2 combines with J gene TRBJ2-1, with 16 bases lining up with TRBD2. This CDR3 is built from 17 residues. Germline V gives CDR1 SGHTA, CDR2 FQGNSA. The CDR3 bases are TGTGCCAGCGGCTTACCAATGGGACTAGCGGGAGGGGGTGAGCAGTTCTTC. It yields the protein CASGLPMGLAGGGEQFF.

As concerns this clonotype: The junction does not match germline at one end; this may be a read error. CDR3 coding DNA: TGCACCAGCAGCCAGCTAGCGGAACGCACAGATACGCAGTATTTT. Translation gives CTSSQLAERTDTQYF. This chain joins TRBV4-3 and TRBJ2-3, with 7 bases fitting TRBD2. The germline V gene encodes CDR1 LGHNA and CDR2 YSLEER. CDR3 length equals 15 residues.

CDR3: CASNLNPGQGEGIQYF. The CDR3 region has the DNA TGTGCCAGCAACTTAAATCCCGGACAGGGAGAGGGCATTCAGTACTTC. This rearrangement joins TRBV6-2 or TRBV6-3 to TRBJ2-4; 8 bases are a match to TRBD1. The CDR3 is made up of 16 amino acids. Germline V gene data show CDR1 as MNHEY and CDR2 as SVGEGT. Trimming cost V 7 bases and J 9 bases; bases outside gene matches: 17.

The CDR3 DNA follows: TGTGCCAGCAGCTTAAGGCTATTGGGACGCCAATACAATGAGCAGTTCTTC. Protein product: CASSLRLLGRQYNEQFF. V and J are TRBV7-8 and TRBJ2-1; D possibly uses TRBD1 or TRBD2 (5 bases each). Germline CDR1 SGHVS, CDR2 FQNEAQ. This CDR3 region has 17 residues. The germline V and J ends were trimmed by 2 bases and 4 bases, with 18 bases remaining between them.

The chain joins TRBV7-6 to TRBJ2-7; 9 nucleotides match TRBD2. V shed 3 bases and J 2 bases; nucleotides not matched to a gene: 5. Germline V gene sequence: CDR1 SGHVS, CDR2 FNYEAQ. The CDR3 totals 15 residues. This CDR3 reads CASSFRLADPYEQYF. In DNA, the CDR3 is TGTGCCAGCAGCTTCAGACTAGCGGACCCCTACGAGCAGTACTTC.